Following are 4 T cell receptor beta chains from one sample sequenced in a study of post-analysis software for immune sequencing data. Study-level results: The five TRBV segments detected at higher frequency in patients than in controls included TRBV5-6, TRBV5-1 and TRBV20-1.

cDNA libraries for TCR beta contained unique molecular identifiers. From the PCR reads, TCRdb called clonotypes with MiXCR, one entry per CDR3 protein. The top ten clones hold roughly 1.7% of a sample with 500,000 to 600,000 distinct CDR3 sequences, 40% to 50% of them seen once. The antigens for these receptors are not known. The sample was blood. The receptor set was obtained from a girl aged 5-17 years with multiple sclerosis.

This chain uses TRBV5-1 with TRBJ2-1; 7 bases line up with TRBD2. The J call could be wrong; TRBJ2-7 is a better fit for the DNA end. The V gene's germline CDR1 is SGHRS and CDR2 YFSETQ. CDR3 length equals 15 residues. CDR3 coding DNA: TGCGCCAGCAGCTTGCCTAGCGGCACCTACAATGAGCAGTACTTC. It encodes CASSLPSGTYNEQYF.

The V and J genes are TRBV5-1 and TRBJ1-2; 8 bases align to TRBD1. V was pared by 5 bases and J by 7 bases, with 13 bases of the junction left unmatched. Germline V gene sequence: CDR1 SGHRS, CDR2 YFSETQ. CDR3 length: 15 amino acids. DNA for the CDR3: TGCGCCAGCAGTCCCAGGTCGACAGGGGACGGTGGCTACACCTTC. It codes for CASSPRSTGDGGYTF.

This clonotype was picked up many times. At one of its ends the junction is not consistent with the germline gene, which may arise from a read error. The chain is built from TRBV5-1 and TRBJ2-3, with D possibly being TRBD1 or TRBD2 (5 bases each). The CDR3 spans 14 residues. Germline V gene sequence: CDR1 SGHRS, CDR2 YFSETQ. The chain's CDR3 is CASSFGDSTDTQYF. CDR3 in DNA: TGTGCCAGCAGCTTTGGGGACAGCACAGATACGCAGTATTTT.

The V gene is TRBV11-3, the J gene TRBJ1-2; D remains unclear. The CDR3 runs to 14 residues. Trimming left V 2 bases short and J 2 bases short, with 9 bases between. Germline V gene sequence: CDR1 SGHNT, CDR2 YENEEA. The CDR3 region is CASSLTDGNYGYTF. The CDR3 nucleotides are TGTGCCAGCAGCTTAACGGACGGGAACTATGGCTACACCTTC.